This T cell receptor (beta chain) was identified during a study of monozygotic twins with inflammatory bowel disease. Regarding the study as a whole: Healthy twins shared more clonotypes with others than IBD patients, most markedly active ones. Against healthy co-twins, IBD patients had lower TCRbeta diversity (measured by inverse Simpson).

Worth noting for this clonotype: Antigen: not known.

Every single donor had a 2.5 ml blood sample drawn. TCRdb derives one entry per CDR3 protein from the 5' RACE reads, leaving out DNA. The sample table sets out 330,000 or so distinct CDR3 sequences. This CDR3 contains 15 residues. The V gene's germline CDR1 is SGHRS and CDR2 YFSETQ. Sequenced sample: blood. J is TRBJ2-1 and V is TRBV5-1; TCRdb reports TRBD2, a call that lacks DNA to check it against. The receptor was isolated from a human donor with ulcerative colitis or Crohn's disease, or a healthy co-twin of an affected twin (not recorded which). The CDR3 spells CASSPSGVSYNEQFF.